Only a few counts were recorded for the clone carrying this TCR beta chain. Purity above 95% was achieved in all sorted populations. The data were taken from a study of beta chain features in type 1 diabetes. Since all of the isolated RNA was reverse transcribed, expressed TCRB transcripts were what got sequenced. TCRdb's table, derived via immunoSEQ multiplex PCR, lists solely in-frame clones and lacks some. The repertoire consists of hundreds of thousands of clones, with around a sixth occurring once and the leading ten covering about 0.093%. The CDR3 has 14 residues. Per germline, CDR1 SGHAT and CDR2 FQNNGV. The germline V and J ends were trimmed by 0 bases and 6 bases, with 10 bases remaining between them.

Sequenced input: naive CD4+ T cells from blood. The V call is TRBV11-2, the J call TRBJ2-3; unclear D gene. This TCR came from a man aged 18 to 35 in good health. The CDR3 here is CASSLDLVPDTQYF. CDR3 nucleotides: TGTGCCAGCAGCTTAGATCTGGTCCCCGATACGCAGTATTTT.